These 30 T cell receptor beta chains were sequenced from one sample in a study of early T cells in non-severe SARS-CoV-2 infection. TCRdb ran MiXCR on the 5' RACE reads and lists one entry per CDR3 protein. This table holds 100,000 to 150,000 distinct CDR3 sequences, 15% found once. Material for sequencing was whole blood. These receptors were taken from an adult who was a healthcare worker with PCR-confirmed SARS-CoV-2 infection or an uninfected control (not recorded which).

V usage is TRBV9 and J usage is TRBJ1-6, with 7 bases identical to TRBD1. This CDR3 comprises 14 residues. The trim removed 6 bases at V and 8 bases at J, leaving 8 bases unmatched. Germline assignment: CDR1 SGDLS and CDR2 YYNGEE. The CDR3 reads CASTATGSDSPLHF. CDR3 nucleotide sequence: TGTGCCAGCACCGCGACAGGGAGTGATTCACCCCTCCACTTT.

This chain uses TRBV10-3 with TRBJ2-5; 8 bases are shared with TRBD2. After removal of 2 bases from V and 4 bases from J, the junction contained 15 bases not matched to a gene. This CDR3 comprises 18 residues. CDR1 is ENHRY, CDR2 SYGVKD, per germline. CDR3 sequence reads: CAISEGLAGRGGSETQYF. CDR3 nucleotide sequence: TGTGCCATCAGTGAGGGACTAGCAGGCCGCGGGGGGTCAGAGACCCAGTACTTC.

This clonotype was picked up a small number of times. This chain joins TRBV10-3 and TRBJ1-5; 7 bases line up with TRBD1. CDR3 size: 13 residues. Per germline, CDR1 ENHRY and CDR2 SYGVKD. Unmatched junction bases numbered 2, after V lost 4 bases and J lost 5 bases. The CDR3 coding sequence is TGTGCCATCAGTGGGACAGGCGATCAGCCCCAGCATTTT. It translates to CAISGTGDQPQHF.

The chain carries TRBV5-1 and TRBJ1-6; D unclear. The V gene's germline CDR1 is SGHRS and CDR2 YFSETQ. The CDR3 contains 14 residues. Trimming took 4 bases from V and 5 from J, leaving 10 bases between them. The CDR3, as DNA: TGCGCCAGCAGCGTGACCGGGAATAATTCACCCCTCCACTTT. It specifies CASSVTGNNSPLHF.

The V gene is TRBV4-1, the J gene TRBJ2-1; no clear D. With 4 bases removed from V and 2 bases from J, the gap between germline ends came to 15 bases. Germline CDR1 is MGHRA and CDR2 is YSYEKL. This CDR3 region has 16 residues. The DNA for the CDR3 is TGCGCCAGCAGCCCTATTCCGGGTGAACCCTACAATGAGCAGTTCTTC. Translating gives CASSPIPGEPYNEQFF.

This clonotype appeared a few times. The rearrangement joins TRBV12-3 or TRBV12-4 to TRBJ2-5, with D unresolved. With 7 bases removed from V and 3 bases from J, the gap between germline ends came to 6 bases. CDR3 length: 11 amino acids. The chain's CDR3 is CASTREETQYF. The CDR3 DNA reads TGTGCCAGCACTAGAGAAGAGACCCAGTACTTC.

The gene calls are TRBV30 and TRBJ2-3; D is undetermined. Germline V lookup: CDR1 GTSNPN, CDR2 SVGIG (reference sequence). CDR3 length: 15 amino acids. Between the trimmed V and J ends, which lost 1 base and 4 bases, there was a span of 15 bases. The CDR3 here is CAWSARTASPDTQYF. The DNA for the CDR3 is TGTGCCTGGAGTGCCCGAACGGCGAGCCCAGATACGCAGTATTTT.

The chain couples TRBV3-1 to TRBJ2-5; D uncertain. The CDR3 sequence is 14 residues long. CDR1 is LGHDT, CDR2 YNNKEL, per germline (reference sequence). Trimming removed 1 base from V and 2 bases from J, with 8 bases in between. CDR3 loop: CASSQAKQQETQYF. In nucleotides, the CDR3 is TGTGCCAGCAGCCAAGCAAAACAGCAAGAGACCCAGTACTTC.

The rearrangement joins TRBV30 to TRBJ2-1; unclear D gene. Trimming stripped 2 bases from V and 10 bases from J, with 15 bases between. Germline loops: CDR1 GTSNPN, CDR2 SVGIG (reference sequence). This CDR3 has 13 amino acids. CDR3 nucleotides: TGTGCCTGGAGTTCCCTACCCCTCGAGGAGCAGTTCTTC. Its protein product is CAWSSLPLEEQFF. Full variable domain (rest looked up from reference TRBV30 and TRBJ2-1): SQTIHQWPATLVQPVGSPLSLECTVEGTSNPNLYWYRQAAGRGLQLLFYSVGIGQISSEVPQNLSASRPQDRQFILSSKKLLLSDSGFYLCAWSSLPLEEQFFGPGTRLTVL.

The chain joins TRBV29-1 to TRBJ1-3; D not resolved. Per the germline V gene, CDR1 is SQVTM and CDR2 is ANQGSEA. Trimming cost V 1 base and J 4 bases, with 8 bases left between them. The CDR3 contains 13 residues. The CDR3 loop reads CSVEAGGGNTIYF. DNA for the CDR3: TGCAGCGTTGAAGCCGGTGGAGGAAACACCATATATTTT.

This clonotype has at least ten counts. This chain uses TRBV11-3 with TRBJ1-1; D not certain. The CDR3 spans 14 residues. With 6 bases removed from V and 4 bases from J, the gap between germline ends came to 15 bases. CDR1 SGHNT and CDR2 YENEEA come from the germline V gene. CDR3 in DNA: TGTGCCAGCAGAGCCAACTCGAGGAGCACTGAAGCTTTCTTT. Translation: CASRANSRSTEAFF.

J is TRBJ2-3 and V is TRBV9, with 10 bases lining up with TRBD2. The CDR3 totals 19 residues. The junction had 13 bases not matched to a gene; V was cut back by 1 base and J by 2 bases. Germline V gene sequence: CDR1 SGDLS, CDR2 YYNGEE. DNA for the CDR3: TGTGCCAGCAGCGTAAGCTCTAGCGGGGGATCTTCCTCCACAGATACGCAGTATTTT. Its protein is CASSVSSSGGSSSTDTQYF.

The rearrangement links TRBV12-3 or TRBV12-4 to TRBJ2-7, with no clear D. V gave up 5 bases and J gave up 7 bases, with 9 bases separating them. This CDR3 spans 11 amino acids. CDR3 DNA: TGTGCCAGCAGTCCAAAGAGGGAGCAGTACTTC. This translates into CASSPKREQYF.

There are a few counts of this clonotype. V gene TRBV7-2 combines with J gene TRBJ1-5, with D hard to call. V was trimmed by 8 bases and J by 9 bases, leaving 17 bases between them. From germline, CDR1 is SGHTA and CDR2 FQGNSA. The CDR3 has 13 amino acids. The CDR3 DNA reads TGTGCCAGCCGTGTGGACCGCTTGGGGCCCCAGCATTTT. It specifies CASRVDRLGPQHF.

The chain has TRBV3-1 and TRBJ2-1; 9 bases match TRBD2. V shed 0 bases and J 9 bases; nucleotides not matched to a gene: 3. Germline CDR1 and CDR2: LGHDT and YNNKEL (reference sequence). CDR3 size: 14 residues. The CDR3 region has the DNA TGTGCCAGCAGCCAAGATGGGACTAGCCGTGAGCAGTTCTTC. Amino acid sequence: CASSQDGTSREQFF.

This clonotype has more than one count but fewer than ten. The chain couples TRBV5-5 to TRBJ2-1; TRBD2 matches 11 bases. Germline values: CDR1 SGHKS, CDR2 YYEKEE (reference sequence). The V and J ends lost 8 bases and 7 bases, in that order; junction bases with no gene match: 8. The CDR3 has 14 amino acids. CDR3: CASNLAGGDNEQFF. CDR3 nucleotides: TGTGCCAGTAATCTAGCGGGGGGCGATAATGAGCAGTTCTTC.

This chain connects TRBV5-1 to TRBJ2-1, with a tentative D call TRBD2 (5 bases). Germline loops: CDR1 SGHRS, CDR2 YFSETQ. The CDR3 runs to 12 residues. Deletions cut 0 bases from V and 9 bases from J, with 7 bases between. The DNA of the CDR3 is TGCGCCAGCAGCTTGGGAGAGGGTGAGCAGTTCTTC. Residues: CASSLGEGEQFF.

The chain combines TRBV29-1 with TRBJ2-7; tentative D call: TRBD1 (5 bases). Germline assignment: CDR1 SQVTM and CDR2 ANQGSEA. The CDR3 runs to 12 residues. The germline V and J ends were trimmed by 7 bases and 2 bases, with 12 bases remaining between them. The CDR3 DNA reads TGCAGCGGGGTAGACAGAGCCTACGAGCAGTACTTC. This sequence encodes CSGVDRAYEQYF.

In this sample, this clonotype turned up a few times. CDR3 protein: CASSSLAGSSYNEQFF. The CDR3 DNA is TGTGCCAGCAGCTCCCTAGCGGGGAGCTCCTACAATGAGCAGTTCTTC. The genes are TRBV7-3 and TRBJ2-1; 9 bases align to TRBD2. The CDR3 runs 16 residues. V was pared by 4 bases and J by 0 bases, with 4 bases of the junction left unmatched. Germline lookup yields CDR1 SGHTA and CDR2 FQGTGA.

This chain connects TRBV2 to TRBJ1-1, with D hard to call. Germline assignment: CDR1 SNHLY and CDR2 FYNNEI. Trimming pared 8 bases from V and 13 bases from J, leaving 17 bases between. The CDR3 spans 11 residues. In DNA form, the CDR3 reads TGTGCCAGCTATGGAGAAGTGAACGGTTTCTTT. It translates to CASYGEVNGFF.

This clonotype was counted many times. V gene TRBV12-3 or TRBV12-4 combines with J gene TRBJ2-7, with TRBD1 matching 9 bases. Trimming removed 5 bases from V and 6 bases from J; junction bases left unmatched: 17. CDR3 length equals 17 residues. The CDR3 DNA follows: TGTGCCAGCAGTGGCGCCCGCGACAGGGGGTTTCCTTTCGAGCAGTACTTC. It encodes CASSGARDRGFPFEQYF.

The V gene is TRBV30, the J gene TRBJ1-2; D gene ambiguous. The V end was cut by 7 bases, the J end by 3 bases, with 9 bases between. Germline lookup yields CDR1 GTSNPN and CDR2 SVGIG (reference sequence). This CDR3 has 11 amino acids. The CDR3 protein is CASFRDYGYTF. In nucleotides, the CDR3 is TGTGCCTCTTTCAGAGACTATGGCTACACCTTC.

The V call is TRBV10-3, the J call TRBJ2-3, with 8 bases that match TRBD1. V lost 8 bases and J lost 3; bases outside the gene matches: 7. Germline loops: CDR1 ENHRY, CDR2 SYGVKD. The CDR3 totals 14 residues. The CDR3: CAIGSGQGTDTQYF. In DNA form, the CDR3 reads TGTGCCATCGGTAGCGGACAGGGAACAGATACGCAGTATTTT.

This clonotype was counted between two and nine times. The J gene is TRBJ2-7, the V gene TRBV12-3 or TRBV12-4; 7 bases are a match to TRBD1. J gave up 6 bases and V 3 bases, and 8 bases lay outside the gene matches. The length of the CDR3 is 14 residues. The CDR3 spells CASSFDRVLGEQYF. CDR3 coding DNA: TGTGCCAGCAGTTTTGACAGGGTATTAGGCGAGCAGTACTTC.

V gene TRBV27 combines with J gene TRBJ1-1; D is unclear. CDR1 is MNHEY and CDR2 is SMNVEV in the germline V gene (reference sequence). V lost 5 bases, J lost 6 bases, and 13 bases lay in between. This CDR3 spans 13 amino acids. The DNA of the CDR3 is TGTGCCAGCAGTCCCCGCGTACCCGCTGAAGCTTTCTTT. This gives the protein CASSPRVPAEAFF.

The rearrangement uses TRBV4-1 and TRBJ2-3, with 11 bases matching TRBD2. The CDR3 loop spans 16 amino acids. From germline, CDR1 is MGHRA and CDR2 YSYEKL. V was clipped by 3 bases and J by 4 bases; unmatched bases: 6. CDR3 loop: CASSQLAGGGPDTQYF. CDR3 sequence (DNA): TGCGCCAGCAGCCAGCTAGCGGGGGGAGGCCCAGATACGCAGTATTTT.

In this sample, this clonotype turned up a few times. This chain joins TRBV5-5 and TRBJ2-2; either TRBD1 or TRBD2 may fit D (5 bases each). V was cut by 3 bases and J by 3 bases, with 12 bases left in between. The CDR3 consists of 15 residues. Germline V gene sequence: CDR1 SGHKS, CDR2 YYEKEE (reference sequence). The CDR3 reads CASSSEGPDTGELFF. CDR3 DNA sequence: TGTGCCAGCAGCTCAGAGGGGCCCGACACCGGGGAGCTGTTTTTT.

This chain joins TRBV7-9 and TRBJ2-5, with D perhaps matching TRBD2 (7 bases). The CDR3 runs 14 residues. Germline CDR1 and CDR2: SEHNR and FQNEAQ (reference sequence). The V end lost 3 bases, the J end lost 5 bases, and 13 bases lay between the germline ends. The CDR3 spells CASSFRGAEETQYF. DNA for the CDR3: TGTGCCAGCAGCTTCCGGGGGGCCGAGGAGACCCAGTACTTC.

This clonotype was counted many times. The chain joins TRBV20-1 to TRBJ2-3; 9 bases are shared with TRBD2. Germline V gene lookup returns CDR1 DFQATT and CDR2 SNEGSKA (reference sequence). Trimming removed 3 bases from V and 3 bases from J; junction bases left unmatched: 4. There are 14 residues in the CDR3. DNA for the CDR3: TGCAGTGCTAGCAGCGGGGGGATGACAGATACGCAGTATTTT. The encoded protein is CSASSGGMTDTQYF.

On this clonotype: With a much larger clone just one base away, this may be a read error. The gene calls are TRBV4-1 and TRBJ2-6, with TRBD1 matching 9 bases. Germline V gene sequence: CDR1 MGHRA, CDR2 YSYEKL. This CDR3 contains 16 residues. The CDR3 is CASSKGTGTGANVLAF. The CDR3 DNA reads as TGCGCCAGCAGCAAAGGGACAGGGACTGGGGCCAACGTCCTGGCTTTC.